A selection of T cell receptor beta chains follows, all from one sample in a study of blood T cell repertoires in COVID-19. Profiled with immunoSEQ multiplex PCR; TCRdb holds only in-frame clones, not every one. Of roughly 110,000 clones in the sample, under 85% were seen once. The sequenced material came from peripheral blood. These receptors all stem from a woman aged 60-75 years with acute or convalescent COVID-19. Both conserved end residues are part of each CDR3. Clone size is shown for a subset of rows, as once, few, many or a class of expanded clone.

j_call: TRBJ1-2; cdr3_length: 14; clone_size: .; v_call: TRBV7-9; cdr3_aa: CASSPGGLDYGYTF
j_call: TRBJ2-2; cdr3_length: 13; clone_size: few; v_call: TRBV6-4; cdr3_aa: CASSDQGTGELFF
j_call: TRBJ1-4; cdr3_length: 12; clone_size: .; v_call: TRBV19; cdr3_aa: CASTQANEKLFF
j_call: TRBJ1-1; cdr3_length: 14; clone_size: .; v_call: TRBV27; cdr3_aa: CASSLRGMNTEAFF
j_call: TRBJ2-5; cdr3_length: 14; clone_size: .; v_call: TRBV27; cdr3_aa: CASSFNQGRETQYF
j_call: TRBJ2-5; cdr3_length: 16; clone_size: once; v_call: TRBV21-1; cdr3_aa: CASSTGFGLAGETQYF
j_call: TRBJ2-1; cdr3_length: 15; clone_size: .; v_call: TRBV6-5; cdr3_aa: CATLRTSGRVGEQFF
j_call: TRBJ2-3; cdr3_length: 17; clone_size: .; v_call: TRBV7-9; cdr3_aa: CASSPRGSGSAPDTQYF
j_call: TRBJ1-5; cdr3_length: 15; clone_size: .; v_call: TRBV6-5; cdr3_aa: CASSYSGGNNQPQHF
j_call: TRBJ1-5; cdr3_length: 12; clone_size: .; v_call: TRBV3-1/TRBV3-2; cdr3_aa: CASSDTGGSKHF
j_call: TRBJ1-2; cdr3_length: 13; clone_size: .; v_call: TRBV6-5; cdr3_aa: CASSGRAKDGYTF
j_call: TRBJ1-1; cdr3_length: 15; clone_size: .; v_call: TRBV3-1/TRBV3-2; cdr3_aa: CASSQVRGFNTEAFF
j_call: TRBJ2-3; cdr3_length: 14; clone_size: .; v_call: TRBV29-1; cdr3_aa: CSVLDRGPTDTQYF
j_call: TRBJ1-4; cdr3_length: 14; clone_size: .; v_call: TRBV5-6; cdr3_aa: CASSLEGAGEKLFF
j_call: TRBJ2-2; cdr3_length: 18; clone_size: .; v_call: TRBV7-2; cdr3_aa: CASSPGLAGALNTGELFF
j_call: TRBJ2-1; cdr3_length: 15; clone_size: .; v_call: TRBV11-2; cdr3_aa: CASSQDRGGYNEQFF
j_call: TRBJ2-3; cdr3_length: 17; clone_size: once; v_call: TRBV7-9; cdr3_aa: CASSYPGAGGGTDTQYF
j_call: TRBJ2-5; cdr3_length: 19; clone_size: .; v_call: TRBV11-2; cdr3_aa: CASSPRTGLGTVYKDPQYF
j_call: TRBJ1-6; cdr3_length: 14; clone_size: .; v_call: TRBV27; cdr3_aa: CATLLTWPGSPLHF
j_call: TRBJ2-2; cdr3_length: 17; clone_size: .; v_call: TRBV7-9; cdr3_aa: CASSPTSGVTRAGELFF
j_call: TRBJ2-7; cdr3_length: 13; clone_size: .; v_call: TRBV2; cdr3_aa: CASSGGLVYEQYF
j_call: TRBJ2-7; cdr3_length: 11; clone_size: .; v_call: TRBV29-1; cdr3_aa: CSVQGTYEQYF
j_call: TRBJ1-2; cdr3_length: 16; clone_size: .; v_call: TRBV11-3; cdr3_aa: CASSLGGTGNENGYTF
j_call: TRBJ1-2; cdr3_length: 14; clone_size: .; v_call: TRBV5-1; cdr3_aa: CASGWEGGSYGYTF
j_call: TRBJ2-5; cdr3_length: 15; clone_size: .; v_call: TRBV2; cdr3_aa: CASSGTSGSQETQYF
j_call: TRBJ2-7; cdr3_length: 17; clone_size: .; v_call: TRBV5-4; cdr3_aa: CASSLAIVGTTSYEQYF
j_call: TRBJ1-5; cdr3_length: 16; clone_size: .; v_call: TRBV30; cdr3_aa: CAWTPNRGESNQPQHF
j_call: TRBJ1-1; cdr3_length: 14; clone_size: .; v_call: TRBV5-4; cdr3_aa: CASSWDRESTEAFF
j_call: TRBJ1-1; cdr3_length: 15; clone_size: .; v_call: TRBV7-3; cdr3_aa: CASSLSPGGATEAFF
j_call: TRBJ2-7; cdr3_length: 17; clone_size: .; v_call: TRBV5-4; cdr3_aa: CASSSGTSGSLIYEQYF
j_call: TRBJ1-2; cdr3_length: 15; clone_size: .; v_call: TRBV18; cdr3_aa: CASSPAGQDNYGYTF
j_call: TRBJ2-5; cdr3_length: 13; clone_size: .; v_call: TRBV5-6; cdr3_aa: CASSLPGQETQYF
j_call: TRBJ2-2; cdr3_length: 13; clone_size: few; v_call: TRBV6-5; cdr3_aa: CASRTANTGELFF
j_call: TRBJ2-1; cdr3_length: 14; clone_size: .; v_call: TRBV11-3; cdr3_aa: CASSTGGSYNEQFF
j_call: TRBJ1-2; cdr3_length: 13; clone_size: .; v_call: TRBV7-9; cdr3_aa: CASSNSRVDGYTF
j_call: TRBJ2-5; cdr3_length: 14; clone_size: few; v_call: TRBV2; cdr3_aa: CASGGLAGPRAQYF
j_call: TRBJ1-4; cdr3_length: 14; clone_size: .; v_call: TRBV19; cdr3_aa: CASSYSPTNEKLFF
j_call: TRBJ2-3; cdr3_length: 12; clone_size: once; v_call: TRBV28; cdr3_aa: CASSRLRDTQYF
j_call: TRBJ1-5; cdr3_length: 16; clone_size: .; v_call: TRBV19; cdr3_aa: CASSIKGQGFNQPQHF
j_call: TRBJ1-1; cdr3_length: 14; clone_size: .; v_call: TRBV7-9; cdr3_aa: CASSLAAENTEAFF
j_call: TRBJ2-3; cdr3_length: 14; clone_size: .; v_call: TRBV7-2; cdr3_aa: CASSLNSRADTQYF
j_call: TRBJ2-1; cdr3_length: 15; clone_size: .; v_call: TRBV11-2; cdr3_aa: CASSLDLAGANEQFF
j_call: TRBJ2-1; cdr3_length: 15; clone_size: .; v_call: TRBV7-6; cdr3_aa: CASSLGPSGHSEQFF